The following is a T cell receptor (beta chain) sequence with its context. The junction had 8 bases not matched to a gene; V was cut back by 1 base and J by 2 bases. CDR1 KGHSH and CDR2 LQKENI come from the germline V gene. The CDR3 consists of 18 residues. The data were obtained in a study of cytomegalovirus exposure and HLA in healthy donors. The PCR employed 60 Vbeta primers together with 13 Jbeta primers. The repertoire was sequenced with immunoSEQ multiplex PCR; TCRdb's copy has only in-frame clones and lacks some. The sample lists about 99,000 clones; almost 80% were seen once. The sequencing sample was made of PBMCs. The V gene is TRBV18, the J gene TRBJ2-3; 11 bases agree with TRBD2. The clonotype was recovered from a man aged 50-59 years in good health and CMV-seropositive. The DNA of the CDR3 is TGTGCCAGCTCACCACGTGTAATAGCGGGAGGGGACACAGATACGCAGTATTTT. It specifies CASSPRVIAGGDTDTQYF.